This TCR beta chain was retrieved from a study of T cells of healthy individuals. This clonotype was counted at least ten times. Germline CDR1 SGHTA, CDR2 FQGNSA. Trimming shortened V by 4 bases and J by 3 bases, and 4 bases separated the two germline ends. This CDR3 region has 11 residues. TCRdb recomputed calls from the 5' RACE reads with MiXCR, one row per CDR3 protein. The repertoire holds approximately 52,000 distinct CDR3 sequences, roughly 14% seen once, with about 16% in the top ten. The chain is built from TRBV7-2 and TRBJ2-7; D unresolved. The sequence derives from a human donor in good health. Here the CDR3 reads CASSSFYEQYF. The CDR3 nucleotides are TGTGCCAGCAGCTCCTTCTACGAGCAGTACTTC.